These 23 T cell receptor beta chains were all obtained from the same sample, sequenced in a study of T cells in Graves' hyperthyroidism and ophthalmopathy. RNA transcripts gave rise to amplified TCR beta CDR3 regions. A set of HTBI primers served as the primers for a first-round RT-PCR of the TCR CDR3. TCRdb passed the multiplex PCR reads through MiXCR, listing each CDR3 protein once. The sample consists of almost 350,000 distinct CDR3 sequences, 15% to 20% of them appearing once. Sequencing used blood. These receptors all stem from a woman aged 40 to 50 with Graves' ophthalmopathy.

This clonotype was counted ten times or more. The chain couples TRBV6-5 to TRBJ2-5; 16 nucleotides line up with TRBD2. CDR1 and CDR2 (germline): MNHEY, SVGAGI. The length of the CDR3 is 17 residues. J was trimmed by 4 bases and V by 5 bases; bases with no gene match: 7. CDR3 DNA: TGTGCCAGCAGTCCTCGAGGGACTAGCGGGAGGGTAGAGACCCAGTACTTC. Residues: CASSPRGTSGRVETQYF.

This chain joins TRBV3-1 and TRBJ1-5, with D maybe TRBD1 (5 bases). Germline V gene lookup returns CDR1 LGHDT and CDR2 YNNKEL (reference sequence). There are 18 residues in the CDR3. V was shortened by 4 bases and J by 3 bases, with 22 bases between the two germline ends. The CDR3 DNA is TGTGCCAGCAGCCGCTCCCCCGCGTCGGGGACTTACAATCAGCCCCAGCATTTT. Translated, it gives CASSRSPASGTYNQPQHF.

The table lists this clonotype with many counts. The chain links TRBV9 to TRBJ2-7; D might be TRBD2 (6 bases). This CDR3 contains 16 residues. The V and J ends lost 3 bases and 5 bases respectively, with 21 bases between them. CDR1 SGDLS and CDR2 YYNGEE come from the germline V gene. Here the CDR3 DNA reads TGTGCCAGCAGCGCCCGCCAAGCGGGTCCGGGGAACGAGCAGTACTTC. Translation gives CASSARQAGPGNEQYF.

This clonotype turned up a few times. The CDR3 region is CASSFVSGTEAFF. Written as DNA, the CDR3 is TGCGCCAGCAGCTTCGTTAGCGGCACTGAAGCTTTCTTT. The V call is TRBV5-1, the J call TRBJ1-1, with D unresolved. The CDR3 has 13 residues. Germline V gene lookup returns CDR1 SGHRS and CDR2 YFSETQ. The ends were cut back, 2 bases at V and 4 bases at J, with 9 bases in the middle.

The chain employs TRBV6-2 or TRBV6-3 and TRBJ2-6; D is unclear. Trimming removed 6 bases at V and 2 bases at J, with 8 bases between. CDR3 length equals 14 residues. The germline CDR1 and CDR2 sequences are MNHEY and SVGEGT. CDR3 loop: CASRKQAGANVLTF. Here the CDR3 DNA reads TGTGCCAGCAGGAAACAAGCTGGGGCCAACGTCCTGACTTTC.

This clonotype was found many times. The V gene is TRBV14, the J gene TRBJ1-2; D unresolved. V lost 0 bases to trimming and J lost 2 bases, with 7 bases between them. The CDR3 has 14 amino acids. CDR1 and CDR2 from the germline V gene are SGHDN and FVKESK. CDR3 in DNA: TGTGCCAGCAGCCAAGATTTGGAGAACTATGGCTACACCTTC. It codes for CASSQDLENYGYTF.

This clonotype occurred many times. The CDR3 loop is CASSQRTSGTGELFF. The CDR3 region has the DNA TGCGCCAGCTCCCAGAGGACTAGCGGGACCGGGGAGCTGTTTTTT. The chain couples TRBV10-1 to TRBJ2-2; TRBD2 aligns across 11 bases. Germline V gene lookup returns CDR1 WNHNN and CDR2 SYGVQD (reference sequence). This CDR3 is built from 15 residues. The trim removed 8 bases at V and 5 bases at J, leaving 7 bases unmatched.

This chain's CDR3 is CSVASGDEQYF. Written as DNA, the CDR3 is TGCAGCGTGGCGTCAGGGGACGAGCAGTACTTC. The chain employs TRBV29-1 and TRBJ2-7; perhaps TRBD1 as D (6 bases). The CDR3 extends over 11 amino acids. Germline V lookup: CDR1 SQVTM, CDR2 ANQGSEA. V lost 6 bases, J lost 5 bases, and 11 bases lay in between.

The rearrangement links TRBV6-2 or TRBV6-3 to TRBJ2-2, with unresolved D. Trimming left V 11 bases short and J 4 bases short, with 14 bases between. CDR1 and CDR2 from the germline V gene are MNHEY and SVGEGT. The length of the CDR3 is 13 residues. Written as DNA, the CDR3 is TGTGCCGGTGCCCGTTATGTCACCGGGGAGCTGTTTTTT. It encodes CAGARYVTGELFF.

This clonotype was counted at least ten times. CDR3 amino acids: CASSSGGSSSYEQYF. In DNA, the CDR3 is TGTGCCAGCAGTTCAGGCGGTTCCAGCTCCTACGAGCAGTACTTC. The chain recombines TRBV6-2 or TRBV6-3 with TRBJ2-7; D is unclear. Per germline, CDR1 MNHEY and CDR2 SVGEGT. This CDR3 contains 15 residues. V was clipped by 4 bases and J by 0 bases, with 13 bases between them.

This clonotype was seen repeatedly, ten times or more. The rearrangement links TRBV5-6 to TRBJ2-7; no clear D. CDR3 size: 14 residues. V was clipped by 6 bases and J by 3 bases, with 16 bases between them. Germline V gene data show CDR1 as SGHDT and CDR2 as YYEEEE. The CDR3 spells CASTSKGPDYEQYF. DNA for the CDR3: TGTGCCAGCACCTCCAAAGGGCCAGACTACGAGCAGTACTTC. Drawing the rest from reference TRBV5-6 and TRBJ2-7, the complete variable domain is DAGVTQSPTHLIKTRGQQVTLRCSPKSGHDTVSWYQQALGQGPQFIFQYYEEEERQRGNFPDRFSGHQFPNYSSELNVNALLLGDSALYLCASTSKGPDYEQYFGPGTRLTVT.

There are many counts of this clonotype. This chain links TRBV10-3 with TRBJ1-1; D is perhaps TRBD1 (6 bases). Germline values: CDR1 ENHRY, CDR2 SYGVKD. The V and J ends lost 3 bases and 4 bases respectively, with 9 bases between them. This CDR3 is built from 13 residues. CDR3 DNA: TGTGCCATCAGTGAAGACAGGTCCACTGAAGCTTTCTTT. Translation gives CAISEDRSTEAFF.

This clonotype has just a few counts. The chain has TRBV3-1 and TRBJ2-7, with 9 bases fitting TRBD2. This CDR3 region has 15 residues. The J segment lost 5 bases and the V segment lost 1 base, leaving 6 bases of the junction unmatched. Germline V gene sequence: CDR1 LGHDT, CDR2 YNNKEL (reference sequence). The CDR3 sequence is CASSQASSGSNEQYF. The CDR3, as DNA: TGTGCCAGCAGCCAAGCCAGTAGCGGGAGCAACGAGCAGTACTTC.

In this sample, this clonotype turned up many times. The chain combines TRBV7-9 with TRBJ1-2, with 9 positions matching TRBD1. The CDR3 totals 13 residues. CDR1 and CDR2 (germline): SEHNR, FQNEAQ (reference sequence). The junction had 2 bases not matched to a gene; V was cut back by 3 bases and J by 6 bases. The CDR3 DNA follows: TGTGCCAGCAGCTTTGGACAGGGGAATGGCTACACCTTC. Protein product: CASSFGQGNGYTF. Drawing the rest from reference TRBV7-9 and TRBJ1-2, the complete variable domain is DTGVSQNPRHKITKRGQNVTFRCDPISEHNRLYWYRQTLGQGPEFLTYFQNEAQLEKSRLLSDRFSAERPKGSFSTLEIQRTEQGDSAMYLCASSFGQGNGYTFGSGTRLTVV.

This clonotype occurred many times. The chain links TRBV9 to TRBJ1-1; TRBD1 aligns across 8 bases. With 3 bases clipped from V and 1 base from J, the junction kept 8 bases outside the gene matches. This CDR3 is built from 16 residues. Germline CDR1 reads SGDLS; CDR2 reads YYNGEE. In nucleotides, the CDR3 is TGTGCCAGCAGCGCGACAGGGGAGGGGACGAACACTGAAGCTTTCTTT. Its translation is CASSATGEGTNTEAFF.

This clonotype was recorded at least ten times. The chain links TRBV12-3 or TRBV12-4 to TRBJ2-5; possibly TRBD2 for D (6 bases). The V gene lost 7 bases and the J gene lost 5 bases, with 14 bases spanning the gap. CDR3 length: 13 residues. As DNA, the CDR3 is TGTGCCAGCAATACCGGGAGCTGGGAGACCCAGTACTTC. Its protein is CASNTGSWETQYF.

The V and J genes are TRBV7-2 and TRBJ1-2, with D possibly being TRBD1 (5 bases). Germline V CDR1 and CDR2: SGHTA, FQGNSA. V lost 0 bases, J lost 4 bases, and 15 bases lay in between. The length of the CDR3 is 16 residues. The CDR3 loop reads CASSLAPPGTGYGYTF. CDR3 nucleotides: TGTGCCAGCAGCTTAGCTCCCCCGGGGACTGGCTATGGCTACACCTTC.

The table lists this clonotype with many counts. The rearrangement links TRBV19 to TRBJ1-2, with no clear D. CDR3 length: 13 residues. Looked up from germline, CDR1 is LNHDA and CDR2 is SQIVND (reference sequence). V was pared by 3 bases and J by 4 bases, with 9 bases between. The CDR3 protein is CASSIGTAYGYTF. In DNA form, the CDR3 reads TGTGCCAGTAGTATCGGAACAGCCTATGGCTACACCTTC. The complete variable domain, with remaining parts taken from reference TRBV19 and TRBJ1-2, reads DGGITQSPKYLFRKEGQNVTLSCEQNLNHDAMYWYRQDPGQGLRLIYYSQIVNDFQKGDIAEGYSVSREKKESFPLTVTSAQKNPTAFYLCASSIGTAYGYTFGSGTRLTVV.

This clonotype came up a few times. Just one base apart from a much larger clone, this may be a read error. The chain joins TRBV6-1 to TRBJ1-5, with D hard to call. Germline CDR1 reads MNHNS; CDR2 reads SASEGT. The CDR3 has 13 amino acids. The germline V and J ends were trimmed by 0 bases and 7 bases, with 7 bases remaining between them. CDR3 in amino acids: CASSEAPLQPQHF. In DNA, the CDR3 is TGTGCCAGCAGTGAAGCGCCGCTGCAGCCCCAGCATTTT.

In this sample, this clonotype turned up many times. The V gene is TRBV11-1, the J gene TRBJ2-6; 7 bases are shared with TRBD1. Germline V lookup: CDR1 SGHAT, CDR2 FQDESV (reference sequence). The CDR3 spans 18 residues. J was trimmed by 0 bases and V by 5 bases; bases with no gene match: 10. The CDR3 nucleotides are TGTGCCAGCAGCACCCTTCAGGGGGTAGGCTCTGGGGCCAACGTCCTGACTTTC. Protein sequence: CASSTLQGVGSGANVLTF. The full variable domain, its missing parts supplied by reference TRBV11-1 and TRBJ2-6, is EAEVAQSPRYKITEKSQAVAFWCDPISGHATLYWYRQILGQGPELLVQFQDESVVDDSQLPKDRFSAERLKGVDSTLKIQPAELGDSAMYLCASSTLQGVGSGANVLTFGAGSRLTVL.

The genes are TRBV7-2 and TRBJ2-7; D ambiguous. This CDR3 region has 12 residues. Germline assignment: CDR1 SGHTA and CDR2 FQGNSA. Trimming took 1 base from V and 6 from J, leaving 7 bases between them. The CDR3: CASSLGSTEQYF. The CDR3, as DNA: TGTGCCAGCAGCTTAGGTTCTACCGAGCAGTACTTC.

This clonotype was recorded at least ten times. This chain connects TRBV6-5 to TRBJ1-5; D ambiguous. Germline V gives CDR1 MNHEY, CDR2 SVGAGI. V was trimmed by 7 bases and J by 0 bases, leaving 10 bases between them. The CDR3 runs 14 residues. The CDR3 coding sequence is TGTGCCAGCATTCCAGCACATAGCAATCAGCCCCAGCATTTT. This codes for CASIPAHSNQPQHF.

In this sample, this clonotype turned up many times. The chain recombines TRBV7-2 with TRBJ2-7; no firm D call. The CDR3 is made up of 13 amino acids. The V gene's germline CDR1 is SGHTA and CDR2 FQGNSA. V lost 5 bases and J lost 7, with 15 bases in between. The CDR3: CASSTPESREQYF. CDR3 bases: TGTGCCAGCAGCACACCGGAGTCGCGGGAGCAGTACTTC.